This TCR beta chain was observed in a study of blood T cells in healthy people across ages. Deletions cut 6 bases from V and 0 bases from J, with 15 bases between. Germline V gene sequence: CDR1 KGHSH, CDR2 LQKENI. This CDR3 contains 16 residues. The authors ran a second PCR of 7 to 11 cycles using a sample-barcoded 5' primer and a J-beta primer mix. TCRdb reanalysed the 5' RACE reads using MiXCR and keeps one entry per CDR3 protein. The sample lists 600,000 to 900,000 distinct CDR3 sequences, 20% to 30% seen once, with roughly 3.1% in the top ten. The authors extracted at least 5 micrograms of total RNA per sample. Findings of the study overall: A roughly linear fall in TCR beta diversity per million T cells was seen with increasing age.

As regards this clonotype: Its antigen is unknown.

The same data also went into a second study, on T cells of mothers and their children. This second report adds: The entire RNA extract went into cDNA synthesis at approximately 1.5 ug per 15 ul. The M1S primer of the second PCR added sample barcodes and 2-4 random nucleotides.

Sequencing used blood. V is TRBV18 and J is TRBJ2-1; no definite D call. This clonotype was sampled from a boy younger than 18 in good health. The CDR3 reads CASSPQRTRSYNEQFF. The CDR3 DNA sequence: TGTGCCAGCTCTCCCCAGAGGACCCGCTCCTACAATGAGCAGTTCTTC.